Below, 23 T cell receptor beta chains from the same sample are listed, as sequenced in a study of T cell responses to AZD1222 COVID-19 vaccine. Profiling relied on immunoSEQ multiplex PCR, and the TCRdb table lists in-frame clones only, not all of them. The table records approximately 150,000 clones, approximately 88% of them present only once. The specimen was peripheral blood, collected on day 0 of MenACWY control vaccination. These receptors were collected from an adult in good health.

V and J are TRBV12-3 or TRBV12-4 and TRBJ1-5; D unresolved. Trimming left V 1 base short and J 7 bases short, with 8 bases between. This CDR3 is built from 13 residues. The CDR3 here is CASSLGEGQPQHF. In DNA form, the CDR3 reads TGTGCCAGCAGTTTAGGGGAAGGCCAGCCCCAGCATTTT.

This chain joins TRBV4-1 and TRBJ1-2; TRBD1 matches 8 bases. CDR3 length: 15 amino acids. Germline values: CDR1 MGHRA, CDR2 YSYEKL. With 4 bases clipped from V and 7 bases from J, the junction kept 11 bases outside the gene matches. CDR3 sequence (DNA): TGCGCCAGCAGCCGTTCGGACAGGGAATATTCTGGCTACACCTTC. Translating gives CASSRSDREYSGYTF.

The V and J genes are TRBV30 and TRBJ2-7; D is uncertain. Deletions cut 3 bases from V and 6 bases from J, with 15 bases between. The germline CDR1 and CDR2 sequences are GTSNPN and SVGIG (reference sequence). This CDR3 has 13 amino acids. Here the CDR3 reads CAWSAQSSREQYF. CDR3 DNA sequence: TGTGCCTGGAGCGCGCAGAGCAGCCGCGAGCAGTACTTC.

Comments on this clone: The DNA is left out, because the CDR3 cannot be placed on it with certainty; the CDR3 is given as TCRdb lists it. V and J are TRBV7-2 and TRBJ1-6; the DNA was not compared with TRBD1, the D call given in the table. The CDR3 has 15 amino acids, counting both end residues. The germline V gene encodes CDR1 SGHTA and CDR2 FQGNSA. Here the CDR3 reads CASSSSTGGNSPLHF.

This rearrangement joins TRBV5-1 to TRBJ2-3; TRBD2 agrees at 7 bases. The germline V gene encodes CDR1 SGHRS and CDR2 YFSETQ. The CDR3 totals 15 residues. The trim removed 0 bases at V and 1 base at J, leaving 2 bases unmatched. The CDR3 region is CASSLARGGTDTQYF. In nucleotides, the CDR3 is TGCGCCAGCAGCTTGGCCCGGGGGGGCACAGATACGCAGTATTTT.

The chain is built from TRBV7-9 and TRBJ2-7; 9 bases are shared with TRBD1. V lost 5 bases, J lost 3 bases, and 5 bases stayed unmatched. Looked up from germline, CDR1 is SEHNR and CDR2 is FQNEAQ (reference sequence). This CDR3 is 14 amino acids long. CDR3 residues: CASSPGQGNYEQYF. CDR3 nucleotides: TGTGCCAGCAGCCCTGGACAGGGGAACTACGAGCAGTACTTC.

The chain carries TRBV14 and TRBJ2-7; D remains ambiguous. The CDR3 totals 12 residues. Germline V CDR1 and CDR2: SGHDN, FVKESK. The V end lost 5 bases, the J end lost 1 base, and 6 bases lay between the germline ends. The chain's CDR3 is CASSLRSYEQYF. DNA of the CDR3: TGTGCCAGCAGCTTACGTTCCTACGAGCAGTACTTC.

This chain links TRBV27 with TRBJ2-1; 15 bases are shared with TRBD2. Germline assignment: CDR1 MNHEY and CDR2 SMNVEV (reference sequence). The trim removed 4 bases at V and 7 bases at J, leaving 8 bases unmatched. The CDR3 has 17 amino acids. DNA of the CDR3: TGTGCCAGCAGTTCCAGGACTAGCGGGAGGGCCATTAATGAGCAGTTCTTC. Translating it yields CASSSRTSGRAINEQFF.

V and J are TRBV6-5 and TRBJ1-1; 9 bases map to TRBD1. Germline V gene lookup returns CDR1 MNHEY and CDR2 SVGAGI. This CDR3 comprises 14 residues. The ends lost 5 bases at V and 3 bases at J; junction bases unmatched: 4. CDR3: CASSPTGGDTEAFF. As DNA, the CDR3 is TGTGCCAGCAGTCCGACAGGGGGGGACACTGAAGCTTTCTTT.

This CDR3 reads CASSPDPGYAEAFF. The CDR3 DNA reads as TGCGCCAGCAGCCCCGACCCGGGTTACGCTGAAGCTTTCTTT. The chain combines TRBV4-3 with TRBJ1-1; D not resolved. V was clipped by 4 bases and J by 6 bases, with 15 bases between them. Germline V CDR1 and CDR2: LGHNA, YSLEER. This CDR3 contains 14 residues.

This clone was seen only once. The V gene is TRBV6-5, the J gene TRBJ1-4; possibly TRBD1 for D (5 bases). Per the germline V gene, CDR1 is MNHEY and CDR2 is SVGAGI. The CDR3 runs to 16 residues. Trimming removed 2 bases from V and 8 bases from J, with 18 bases in between. The CDR3 DNA reads TGTGCCAGCAGTTACGGGGACGGGGTTATATCGGAAAAACTGTTTTTT. Protein product: CASSYGDGVISEKLFF.

The chain has TRBV4-3 and TRBJ1-2; D not certain. CDR3 size: 18 residues. V lost 0 bases and J 4 bases, leaving 21 bases between the germline ends. The germline gives CDR1 LGHNA, CDR2 YSLEER. The CDR3 spells CASSQDPATANPFYGYTF. In DNA, the CDR3 is TGCGCCAGCAGCCAAGATCCGGCCACAGCAAATCCGTTCTATGGCTACACCTTC.

The V and J genes are TRBV3-1 (or the pseudogene TRBV3-2) and TRBJ2-7; 7 bases match TRBD1. The germline V gene encodes CDR1 LGHDT and CDR2 YNNKEL (reference sequence). Trimming took 6 bases from V and 3 from J; bases not matched to a gene: 17. This CDR3 has 17 residues. CDR3 in amino acids: CASRGDSLIGFIYEQYF. The CDR3 nucleotides are TGTGCCAGCAGGGGGGACAGTCTGATTGGCTTTATCTACGAGCAGTACTTC.

This clone showed up just a few times. V gene TRBV5-5 combines with J gene TRBJ2-7; the match to TRBD2 covers 14 bases. CDR3 length: 18 residues. V shed 1 base and J 6 bases; nucleotides not matched to a gene: 12. Germline lookup yields CDR1 SGHKS and CDR2 YYEKEE (reference sequence). In DNA form, the CDR3 reads TGTGCCAGCAGCTTGATCAATATGGGACTAGCGGGGGCCAGCGAGCAGTACTTC. It yields the protein CASSLINMGLAGASEQYF.

The gene calls are TRBV10-3 and TRBJ1-1; 7 bases match TRBD1. Germline CDR1 is ENHRY and CDR2 is SYGVKD. The CDR3 is made up of 14 amino acids. The V segment lost 4 bases and the J segment 1 base; nucleotides outside the gene matches: 3. The CDR3 nucleotides are TGTGCCATCAGTGGGACAGGATCGAACACTGAAGCTTTCTTT. Its protein is CAISGTGSNTEAFF.

The chain joins TRBV5-5 to TRBJ1-1; possible D gene TRBD1, 5 bases. CDR1 and CDR2 from the germline V gene are SGHKS and YYEKEE (reference sequence). V lost 2 bases, J lost 0 bases, and 11 bases lay in between. This CDR3 is 15 amino acids long. This CDR3 reads CASSLGTGVNTEAFF. The DNA for the CDR3 is TGTGCCAGCAGCTTAGGTACAGGAGTGAACACTGAAGCTTTCTTT. Together with reference TRBV5-5 and TRBJ1-1, the CDR3 gives the full variable domain: DAGVTQSPTHLIKTRGQQVTLRCSPISGHKSVSWYQQVLGQGPQFIFQYYEKEERGRGNFPDRFSARQFPNYSSELNVNALLLGDSALYLCASSLGTGVNTEAFFGQGTRLTVV.

V gene TRBV28 combines with J gene TRBJ2-1, with a weak D call TRBD1 (6 bases). The germline V gene encodes CDR1 MDHEN and CDR2 SYDVKM. Trimming stripped 5 bases from V and 3 bases from J, with 17 bases between. The CDR3 has 16 residues. The CDR3 DNA reads TGTGCCAGCAGTCCTCGAGCAGGGGTAGTCTACAATGAGCAGTTCTTC. This codes for CASSPRAGVVYNEQFF.

The chain couples TRBV6-6 to TRBJ1-4; 9 positions match TRBD1. Germline V CDR1 and CDR2: MNHNY, SVGAGI (reference sequence). V was clipped by 5 bases and J by 8 bases; unmatched bases: 6. The CDR3 contains 14 residues. The CDR3 bases are TGTGCCAGCAGTGACGACAGGGGGAAGGAAAAACTGTTTTTT. As protein: CASSDDRGKEKLFF.

The chain joins TRBV6-2 or TRBV6-3 to TRBJ2-7, with 9 bases fitting TRBD1. Germline lookup yields CDR1 MNHEY and CDR2 SVGEGT. CDR3 length: 17 residues. V dropped 0 bases and J dropped 6; count of bases not matched to a gene: 12. CDR3 in amino acids: CASSYSITGGLAGEQYF. CDR3 bases: TGTGCCAGCAGTTACTCGATCACAGGGGGCCTTGCGGGCGAGCAGTACTTC.

V is TRBV11-3 and J is TRBJ2-7; tentatively, D is TRBD1 (6 bases). There are 15 residues in the CDR3. CDR1 is SGHNT, CDR2 YENEEA, per germline. V was clipped by 11 bases and J by 3 bases, with 23 bases between them. The CDR3 loop is CASRGSGGNFYEQYF. CDR3 nucleotides: TGTGCCTCCAGGGGCTCGGGTGGGAACTTCTACGAGCAGTACTTC.

The chain joins TRBV5-1 to TRBJ1-3; D ambiguous. This CDR3 region has 15 residues. V dropped 5 bases and J dropped 0 bases, with 12 bases sitting between them. Germline assignment: CDR1 SGHRS and CDR2 YFSETQ. The CDR3 nucleotides read TGCGCCAGCAGGCCGGCGGGGAGCTCTGGAAACACCATATATTTT. Translation gives CASRPAGSSGNTIYF.

The chain carries TRBV3-1 (or the pseudogene TRBV3-2) and TRBJ1-1; 10 bases match TRBD1. This CDR3 has 14 residues. The J segment lost 6 bases and the V segment lost 1 base, leaving 2 bases of the junction unmatched. The V gene's germline CDR1 is LGHDT and CDR2 YNNKEL (reference sequence). CDR3 region: CASSQGGTGAEAFF. CDR3 bases: TGTGCCAGCAGCCAAGGTGGGACAGGGGCTGAAGCTTTCTTT.

In DNA form, the CDR3 reads TGTGCCAGCAGTTCCCCTCGACAGGAGGGCTACGAGCAGTACTTC. Translating gives CASSSPRQEGYEQYF. This chain uses TRBV6-2 or TRBV6-3 with TRBJ2-7, with D perhaps TRBD1 or TRBD2 (6 bases each). Per germline, CDR1 MNHEY and CDR2 SVGEGT. The CDR3 is made up of 15 amino acids. V shed 4 bases and J shed 3 bases, with 16 bases lying between them.